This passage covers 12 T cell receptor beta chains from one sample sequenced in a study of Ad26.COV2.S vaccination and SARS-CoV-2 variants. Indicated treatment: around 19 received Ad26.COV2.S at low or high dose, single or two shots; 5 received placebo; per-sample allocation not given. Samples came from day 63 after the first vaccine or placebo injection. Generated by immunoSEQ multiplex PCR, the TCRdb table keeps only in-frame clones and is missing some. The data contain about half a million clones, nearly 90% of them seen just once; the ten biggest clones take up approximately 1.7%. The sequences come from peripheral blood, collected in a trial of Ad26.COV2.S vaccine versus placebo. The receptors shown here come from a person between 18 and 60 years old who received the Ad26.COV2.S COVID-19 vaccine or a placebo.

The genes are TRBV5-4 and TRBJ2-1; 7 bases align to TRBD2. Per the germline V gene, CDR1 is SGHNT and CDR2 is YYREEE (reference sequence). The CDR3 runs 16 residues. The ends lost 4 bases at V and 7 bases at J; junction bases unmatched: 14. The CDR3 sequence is CASSGGVAGRGNEQFF. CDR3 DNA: TGTGCCAGCAGCGGCGGGGTAGCGGGCCGTGGGAATGAGCAGTTCTTC.

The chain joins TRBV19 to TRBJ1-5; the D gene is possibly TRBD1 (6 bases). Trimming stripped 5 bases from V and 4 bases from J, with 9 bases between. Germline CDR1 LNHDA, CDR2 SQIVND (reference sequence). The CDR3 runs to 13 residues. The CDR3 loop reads CASSLQGNQPQHF. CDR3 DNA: TGTGCCAGTAGTCTACAGGGAAATCAGCCCCAGCATTTT.

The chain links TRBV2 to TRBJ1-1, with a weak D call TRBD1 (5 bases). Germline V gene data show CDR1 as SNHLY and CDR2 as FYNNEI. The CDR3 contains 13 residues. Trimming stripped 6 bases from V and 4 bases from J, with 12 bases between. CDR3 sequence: CASRGRRSTEAFF. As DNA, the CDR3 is TGTGCCAGCAGGGGACGGCGATCCACTGAAGCTTTCTTT. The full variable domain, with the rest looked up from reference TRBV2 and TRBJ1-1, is EPEVTQTPSHQVTQMGQEVILRCVPISNHLYFYWYRQILGQKVEFLVSFYNNEISEKSEIFDDQFSVERPDGSNFTLKIRSTKLEDSAMYFCASRGRRSTEAFFGQGTRLTVV.

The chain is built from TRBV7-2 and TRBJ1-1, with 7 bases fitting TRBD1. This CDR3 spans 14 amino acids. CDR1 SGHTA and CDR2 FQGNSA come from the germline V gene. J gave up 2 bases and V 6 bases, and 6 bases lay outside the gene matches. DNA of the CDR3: TGTGCCAGCAGTCCCGGGACAGCCAACACTGAAGCTTTCTTT. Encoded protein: CASSPGTANTEAFF.

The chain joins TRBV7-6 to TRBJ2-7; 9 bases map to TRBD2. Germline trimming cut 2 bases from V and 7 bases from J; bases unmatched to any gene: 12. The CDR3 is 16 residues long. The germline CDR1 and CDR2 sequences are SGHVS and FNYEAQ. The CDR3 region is CASSLLDTSGLEEQYF. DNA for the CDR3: TGTGCCAGCAGCTTATTGGATACTAGCGGGCTCGAAGAGCAGTACTTC.

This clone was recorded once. The CDR3 region is CSAHDNEQFF. CDR3 DNA: TGCAGTGCGCACGACAATGAGCAGTTCTTC. The V gene is TRBV20-1, the J gene TRBJ2-1; D is unresolved. Germline V CDR1 and CDR2: DFQATT, SNEGSKA (reference sequence). V dropped 6 bases and J dropped 5 bases, with 5 bases sitting between them. The CDR3 contains 10 residues.

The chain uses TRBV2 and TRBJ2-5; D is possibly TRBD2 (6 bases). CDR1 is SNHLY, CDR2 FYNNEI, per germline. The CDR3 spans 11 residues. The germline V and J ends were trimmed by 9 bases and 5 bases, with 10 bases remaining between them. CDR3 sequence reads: CASSGRETQYF. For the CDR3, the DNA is TGTGCCAGTTCAGGGAGGGAGACCCAGTACTTC.

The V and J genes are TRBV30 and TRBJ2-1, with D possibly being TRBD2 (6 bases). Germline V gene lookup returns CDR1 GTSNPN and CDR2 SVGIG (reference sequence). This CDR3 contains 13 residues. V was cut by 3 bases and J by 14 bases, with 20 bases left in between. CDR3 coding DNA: TGTGCCTGGAGGACGGGACTGCCACCCGTAGAGTTCTTC. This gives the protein CAWRTGLPPVEFF.

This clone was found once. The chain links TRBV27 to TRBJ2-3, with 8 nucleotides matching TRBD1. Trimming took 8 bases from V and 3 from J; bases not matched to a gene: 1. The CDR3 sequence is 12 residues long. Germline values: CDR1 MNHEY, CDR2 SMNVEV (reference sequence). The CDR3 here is CASWDRTDTQYF. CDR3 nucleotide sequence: TGTGCCAGCTGGGACAGGACAGATACGCAGTATTTT.

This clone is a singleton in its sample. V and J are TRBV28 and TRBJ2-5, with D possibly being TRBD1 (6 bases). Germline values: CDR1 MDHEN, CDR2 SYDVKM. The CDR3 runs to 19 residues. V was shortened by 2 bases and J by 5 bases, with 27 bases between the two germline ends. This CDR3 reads CASSLSSTLAGEKRETQYF. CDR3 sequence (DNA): TGTGCCAGCAGTTTAAGTTCCACTCTGGCAGGGGAGAAAAGGGAGACCCAGTACTTC.

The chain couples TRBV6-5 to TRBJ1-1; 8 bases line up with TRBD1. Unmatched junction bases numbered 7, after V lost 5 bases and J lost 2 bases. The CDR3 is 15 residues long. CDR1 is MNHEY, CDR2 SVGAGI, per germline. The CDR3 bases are TGTGCCAGCAGTCCAGACAGGGGCTTAAACACTGAAGCTTTCTTT. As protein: CASSPDRGLNTEAFF.

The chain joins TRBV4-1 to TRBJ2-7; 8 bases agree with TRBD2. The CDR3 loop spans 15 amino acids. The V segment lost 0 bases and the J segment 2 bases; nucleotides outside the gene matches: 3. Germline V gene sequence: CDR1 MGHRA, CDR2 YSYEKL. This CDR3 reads CASSQEQLAAYEQYF. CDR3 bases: TGCGCCAGCAGCCAAGAGCAACTAGCGGCCTACGAGCAGTACTTC.